The present T cell receptor beta chain was sequenced within a study of blood T cell repertoires in COVID-19. As for the study in general: Specimens from acute and convalescent COVID-19 originated in the United States, Italy and Spain. Sample material is recorded as cDNA or gDNA derived from T cells, B-cell-depleted T cells, or PBMCs.

This clone was detected once. Under the authors' procedure: From reference gene primer amplification, estimates of nucleated cell counts were derived. Measured with immunoSEQ multiplex PCR; TCRdb has only the in-frame clones, and not every one. V and J calls plus clone size are reproduced from that table; the DNA served to infer D and trimming. The table lists around 100,000 clones, 70% to 90% of them singletons. Deletions cut 6 bases from V and 0 bases from J, with 8 bases between. The CDR3 is 13 amino acids. The V gene's germline CDR1 is MNHEY and CDR2 SVGAGI. The rearrangement links TRBV6-5 to TRBJ1-1, with D perhaps TRBD1 (5 bases). The TCR originated in a man aged 40-50 years with active or convalescent COVID-19. The sequenced sample consisted of peripheral blood. This CDR3 is CASSHRMNTEAFF. The CDR3 bases are TGTGCCAGCAGCCACAGGATGAACACTGAAGCTTTCTTT.